The 32 T cell receptor beta chains below come from one sample, sequenced in a study of T cells in women clearing cervical HPV infection. Data came from immunoSEQ multiplex PCR; TCRdb stores just in-frame clones and leaves some out. Its table lists about 26,000 clones. The material sequenced was blood buffy coat. These receptors all stem from a woman between 18 and 69 years old with a cervical HPV16 infection that either progressed to CIN3+ or cleared (not recorded which).

Turning to this clone: With the read ending 3 residues before the CDR3 end, the germline J gene is used to fill in that end. The chain recombines TRBV7-2 with TRBJ2-7, with D perhaps TRBD1 (5 bases). V was clipped by 4 bases and J by 6 bases, with 13 bases between them. This CDR3 is 13 amino acids long. Germline CDR1 reads SGHTA; CDR2 reads FQGNSA. The CDR3 loop is CASSSRGFGEQYF. The part of the CDR3 DNA that was read is TGTGCCAGCAGCTCTAGGGGATTCGGCGAG.

As for this clone: The read comes to an end 3 residues before the CDR3 does, leaving the germline J gene to fill in the end. This rearrangement joins TRBV18 to TRBJ2-1, with TRBD1 matching 8 bases. J was trimmed by 1 base and V by 5 bases; bases with no gene match: 7. Germline V gene lookup returns CDR1 KGHSH and CDR2 LQKENI. The CDR3 runs 16 residues. Partial CDR3 DNA: TGTGCCAGCTCAATCAGGACAGGGAGGTCCTACAATGAG. Protein: CASSIRTGRSYNE. The complete CDR3 reads CASSIRTGRSYNEQFF.

Details on this clone: The missing CDR3 end, 3 residues past where the read stops, is filled in from the germline J gene. The chain couples TRBV20-1 to TRBJ2-2; D not resolved. CDR3 length: 13 amino acids. Per germline, CDR1 DFQATT and CDR2 SNEGSKA (reference sequence). V was clipped by 1 base and J by 1 base, with 4 bases between them. The CDR3 sequence is CSARVLNTGELFF. The CDR3 DNA, read in part, is TGCAGTGCTAGAGTATTGAACACCGGGGAG.

CDR3 residues: CASSPSSSVTYEQYF. CDR3 DNA (partial): TGTGCCAGCAGCCCCTCGTCGTCAGTTACCTACGAG. V usage is TRBV7-9 and J usage is TRBJ2-7; D not resolved. The read is 3 residues too short to cover the CDR3 end, so that end is filled in from the germline J gene. V dropped 5 bases and J dropped 2 bases, with 16 bases sitting between them. The germline CDR1 and CDR2 sequences are SEHNR and FQNEAQ (reference sequence). This CDR3 region has 15 residues.

In the case of this clone: The CDR3 extends 3 residues past the end of the read, so its final part is completed from the germline J gene. The J gene is TRBJ2-2, the V gene TRBV19, with 10 positions matching TRBD2. Germline V gene data show CDR1 as LNHDA and CDR2 as SQIVND (reference sequence). The CDR3 consists of 17 residues. Partial CDR3 DNA: TGTGCCAGTAGTCGCCTAGCGGGAGAGGCTGGGGCCAACGTG. Protein product: CASSRLAGEAGANV. The complete CDR3 reads CASSRLAGEAGANVLFF.

CDR3 protein: CASMMNRDRGRTEQFF. CDR3 DNA, as far as it was read: TGTGCCAGCATGATGAACCGGGACAGGGGGCGGACTGAG. This chain connects TRBV27 to TRBJ2-1; 12 nucleotides line up with TRBD1. The read falls 3 residues short of the CDR3 end, and the missing part is taken from the germline J gene. This CDR3 contains 16 residues. The V gene's germline CDR1 is MNHEY and CDR2 SMNVEV (reference sequence). With V trimmed by 7 bases and J by 9 bases, 13 bases remained unmatched.

As to this clone: The read halts 3 residues ahead of the CDR3 end, with the missing end drawn from the germline J gene. The chain recombines TRBV28 with TRBJ1-4; possibly TRBD1 for D (5 bases). The CDR3 consists of 15 residues. The V gene lost 6 bases and the J gene lost 8 bases, with 19 bases spanning the gap. The germline CDR1 and CDR2 sequences are MDHEN and SYDVKM. The CDR3 sequence is CASSSEGPGNEKLFF. CDR3 DNA, as far as it was read: TGTGCCAGCAGCTCGGAGGGGCCCGGCAACGAAAAA.

With respect to this clone: One junction end does not reproduce the germline sequence, and a read error may be involved. The read halts 3 residues ahead of the CDR3 end, with the missing end drawn from the germline J gene. The J gene is TRBJ1-6, the V gene TRBV6-1; D ambiguous. This CDR3 has 12 amino acids. Germline V gives CDR1 MNHNS, CDR2 SASEGT. This CDR3 reads CASREGDSPLHF. Partial CDR3 DNA: TGTGCCAGCAGGGAAGGCGATTCACCC.

Of note for this clone: The DNA ends 3 residues before the CDR3 does, and the rest of the CDR3 is filled in from the germline J gene. The V gene is TRBV5-1, the J gene TRBJ2-6; 7 positions agree with TRBD1. The CDR3 consists of 16 residues. The J segment lost 0 bases and the V segment lost 4 bases, leaving 4 bases of the junction unmatched. Germline V gives CDR1 SGHRS, CDR2 YFSETQ. CDR3 sequence: CASSHQGDSGANVLTF. Incomplete CDR3 DNA: TGCGCCAGCAGCCACCAGGGGGACTCTGGGGCCAACGTC.

About this clone itself: Sequencing ends 3 residues short of the CDR3 end; the germline J gene provides the rest. The chain uses TRBV18 and TRBJ1-4, with D possibly TRBD1 on 6 matching bases. CDR1 is KGHSH and CDR2 is LQKENI in the germline V gene. The CDR3 consists of 15 residues. V was trimmed by 3 bases and J by 7 bases, leaving 15 bases between them. The CDR3 spells CASSPLGAGSEKLFF. The sequenced CDR3 bases are TGTGCCAGCTCACCGCTGGGGGCGGGCAGTGAAAAA.

Concerning this clone itself: The read finishes 3 residues shy of the CDR3 end, and the germline J gene is used to complete it. The chain carries TRBV4-1 and TRBJ1-1; 8 bases line up with TRBD1. This CDR3 comprises 15 residues. V shed 4 bases and J 6 bases; nucleotides not matched to a gene: 10. CDR1 MGHRA and CDR2 YSYEKL come from the germline V gene. The CDR3: CASSRNQGAMAEAFF. The sequenced part of the CDR3 DNA is TGCGCCAGCAGCCGGAACCAGGGGGCAATGGCTGAA.

Regarding this clone: With the read ending 3 residues before the CDR3 end, the germline J gene is used to fill in that end. The J gene is TRBJ2-3, the V gene TRBV2, with 7 bases identical to TRBD2. With V trimmed by 7 bases and J by 4 bases, 8 bases remained unmatched. CDR1 and CDR2 (germline): SNHLY, FYNNEI. The CDR3 spans 14 residues. CDR3 protein: CASTWGGVADTQYF. The sequenced part of the CDR3 DNA is TGTGCCAGCACTTGGGGGGGAGTCGCAGATACG. The full variable domain, rest sourced from reference TRBV2 and TRBJ2-3, is EPEVTQTPSHQVTQMGQEVILRCVPISNHLYFYWYRQILGQKVEFLVSFYNNEISEKSEIFDDQFSVERPDGSNFTLKIRSTKLEDSAMYFCASTWGGVADTQYFGPGTRLTVL.

Details on this clone: Coverage ceases 3 residues before the CDR3 finishes, and the germline J gene fills in the end. The genes are TRBV7-9 and TRBJ2-5, with 7 nucleotides matching TRBD1. Trimming cost V 8 bases and J 4 bases; bases outside gene matches: 4. Germline lookup yields CDR1 SEHNR and CDR2 FQNEAQ (reference sequence). The CDR3 is 12 amino acids. The DNA read from the CDR3 is TGTGCCAGCGAGAACAGGGGAGAGACC. This codes for CASENRGET. The complete CDR3 reads CASENRGETQYF.

As for this clone: The CDR3 is cut off 3 residues early in the read; its end comes from the germline J gene. The V gene is TRBV7-6, the J gene TRBJ2-1, with 8 bases that match TRBD2. This CDR3 is built from 15 residues. V lost 1 base to trimming and J lost 6 bases; unmatched junction nucleotides: 5. CDR1 and CDR2 (germline): SGHVS, FNYEAQ. This chain's CDR3 is CASSLGPLAGNEQFF. The CDR3 DNA, read in part, is TGTGCCAGCAGCTTAGGCCCGCTAGCGGGCAATGAG.

Remarks on this clone: The read halts 3 residues ahead of the CDR3 end, with the missing end drawn from the germline J gene. Distinct nucleotide sequences in the sample also encode this CDR3. The rearrangement links TRBV5-6 to TRBJ2-5; D possibly corresponds to TRBD2 (6 bases). This CDR3 is built from 14 residues. Trimming cost V 5 bases and J 2 bases, with 13 bases left between them. The germline gives CDR1 SGHDT, CDR2 YYEEEE. The CDR3 sequence: CASSFRLAQETQYF. Partial CDR3 DNA: TGTGCCAGCAGTTTTCGGCTAGCGCAAGAGACC.

A note on this clone: The CDR3 end is not reached by the read, which stops 3 residues before it; the germline J gene fills it in. V gene TRBV7-2 combines with J gene TRBJ2-7; 10 bases map to TRBD2. Germline values: CDR1 SGHTA, CDR2 FQGNSA. J was trimmed by 2 bases and V by 5 bases; bases with no gene match: 6. The CDR3 has 15 amino acids. The CDR3 is CASSTSSGRAYEQYF. The CDR3 DNA, read in part, is TGTGCCAGCAGCACCTCCAGCGGGAGGGCCTACGAG.

With respect to this clone: At one boundary the junction diverges from the germline segment, which might be a read error. The CDR3 end falls 3 residues outside the read, so it is completed with the germline J gene. The V gene is TRBV4-2, the J gene TRBJ2-5; 9 nucleotides line up with TRBD2. This CDR3 region has 16 residues. Looked up from germline, CDR1 is LGHNA and CDR2 is YNFKEQ. The CDR3 loop reads CASSQVAREGRETQYF. CDR3 DNA, as far as it was read: TGCGCCAGCAGCCAAGTGGCGCGGGAGGGCAGAGAGACC.

A word on this clone: Read coverage stops 3 residues before the CDR3 terminus; the germline J gene supplies the remainder. The chain joins TRBV12-3 or TRBV12-4 to TRBJ1-4; TRBD1 agrees at 9 bases. Trimming took 8 bases from V and 6 from J; bases not matched to a gene: 10. This CDR3 is built from 15 residues. The CDR3 spells CASGTEQGADEKLFF. CDR3 bases read: TGTGCCAGCGGAACGGAACAGGGGGCAGATGAAAAA.

Remarks on this clone: Read sequence stops 3 residues before the CDR3 end, and the germline J gene provides the missing end. This rearrangement joins TRBV5-4 to TRBJ2-1, with D uncertain. Trimming took off 4 bases at V and 6 bases at J, with 11 bases between the two ends. Germline V gene data show CDR1 as SGHNT and CDR2 as YYREEE (reference sequence). CDR3 length equals 13 residues. The sequenced part of the CDR3 DNA is TGTGCCAGCAGCACCCTTACTGGCAATGAG. Its protein product is CASSTLTGNE. The entire CDR3 sequence reads CASSTLTGNEQFF.

Comment on this clone: The CDR3 goes on 3 residues after the read ends, and that part is filled in from the germline J gene. This chain connects TRBV12-3 or TRBV12-4 to TRBJ2-2; 9 nucleotides line up with TRBD1. The CDR3 covers 14 residues. V dropped 9 bases and J dropped 2; count of bases not matched to a gene: 4. CDR3 bases read: TGTGCCAGTAAGGACAGGGGTAACACCGGGGAG. Residues: CASKDRGNTGE. The full CDR3 reads CASKDRGNTGELFF.

With regard to this clone: The CDR3 is cut off 3 residues early in the read; its end comes from the germline J gene. The genes are TRBV19 and TRBJ1-5; the D gene is possibly TRBD1 (5 bases). Per germline, CDR1 LNHDA and CDR2 SQIVND (reference sequence). Between the trimmed V and J ends, which lost 8 bases and 1 base, there was a span of 15 bases. The CDR3 sequence is 15 residues long. The CDR3 is CASGGAEVSNQPQHF. CDR3 DNA (partial): TGTGCCAGTGGAGGGGCTGAAGTAAGCAATCAGCCC.

A remark on this clone: Coverage ceases 3 residues before the CDR3 finishes, and the germline J gene fills in the end. The chain links TRBV18 to TRBJ1-4; D call uncertain. The CDR3 contains 13 residues. Germline V gene lookup returns CDR1 KGHSH and CDR2 LQKENI. The sequenced CDR3 bases are TGTGCCAGCTCCCAACAGCGGGCCAACGTA. This codes for CASSQQRANV. From start to end, the CDR3 is CASSQQRANVLFF.

Comment on this clone: The read falls 3 residues short of the CDR3 end, and the missing part is taken from the germline J gene. V is TRBV6-1 and J is TRBJ1-1, with D tentatively TRBD1 (6 bases). CDR3 length equals 15 residues. Trimming removed 4 bases at V and 1 base at J, with 13 bases between. Germline lookup yields CDR1 MNHNS and CDR2 SASEGT. The covered CDR3 bases are TGTGCCAGCAGTGGCAGGGGTACCCAGAACACTGAA. This encodes CASSGRGTQNTE. The complete CDR3 protein is CASSGRGTQNTEAFF.

Regarding this clone: The read comes to an end 3 residues before the CDR3 does, leaving the germline J gene to fill in the end. The chain is built from TRBV19 and TRBJ1-2, with a tentative D call TRBD1 (6 bases). The germline V gene encodes CDR1 LNHDA and CDR2 SQIVND (reference sequence). The CDR3 runs 15 residues. CDR3 bases read: TGTGCCAGTAGTTCCCTTAGCGGGGGGGCCGATGAC. Translating gives CASSSLSGGADD. From start to end, the CDR3 is CASSSLSGGADDYTF.

For this clone: Read sequence stops 3 residues before the CDR3 end, and the germline J gene provides the missing end. The chain uses TRBV7-2 and TRBJ1-6, with 7 bases fitting TRBD1. CDR1 and CDR2 from the germline V gene are SGHTA and FQGNSA. There are 15 residues in the CDR3. The ends lost 5 bases at V and 11 bases at J; junction bases unmatched: 12. The CDR3 spells CASSTGTVTSAPLHF. The sequenced CDR3 bases are TGTGCCAGCAGCACCGGGACAGTAACTTCTGCACCC.

A note on this clone: Its ends do not fully match the called genes, so a read error is possible. With the read ending 3 residues before the CDR3 end, the germline J gene is used to fill in that end. This chain joins TRBV4-2 and TRBJ2-2, with 12 bases lining up with TRBD2. The CDR3 contains 17 residues. The germline CDR1 and CDR2 sequences are LGHNA and YNFKEQ. The covered CDR3 bases are TGCGCCAGCAGCCAAGCGACTAGCGGGGGTTTCACCGGGGAG. Translating gives CASSQATSGGFTGE. The whole CDR3 protein is CASSQATSGGFTGELFF.

Points on this clone: The read comes to an end 3 residues before the CDR3 does, leaving the germline J gene to fill in the end. The chain recombines TRBV6-2 or TRBV6-3 with TRBJ2-2; TRBD1 is a possible D gene (6 bases). The V end was cut by 9 bases, the J end by 4 bases, with 21 bases between. The CDR3 runs to 16 residues. Germline CDR1 MNHEY, CDR2 SVGEGT. The sequenced part of the CDR3 DNA is TGTGCCAGTTGGTCCCCAGGGGCGGCCGTCACCGGGGAG. Its translation: CASWSPGAAVTGE. The CDR3, in full, reads CASWSPGAAVTGELFF.

Of note for this clone: From the germline J gene comes the end of the CDR3, since the read stops 3 residues before it. The chain carries TRBV20-1 and TRBJ2-1; TRBD2 aligns across 10 bases. The CDR3 runs to 13 residues. With V trimmed by 4 bases and J by 5 bases, 2 bases remained unmatched. Looked up from germline, CDR1 is DFQATT and CDR2 is SNEGSKA (reference sequence). The sequenced part of the CDR3 DNA is TGCAGTGCTATACTAGCGGGGCACAATGAG. This translates into CSAILAGHNE. The whole CDR3 sequence is CSAILAGHNEQFF.

For this clone: The read is 3 residues too short to cover the CDR3 end, so that end is filled in from the germline J gene. The chain combines TRBV29-1 with TRBJ1-5; D is uncertain. The V end was cut by 3 bases, the J end by 4 bases, with 16 bases between. The CDR3 loop spans 15 amino acids. CDR1 SQVTM and CDR2 ANQGSEA come from the germline V gene. The CDR3 sequence: CSVEVGGAGNQPQHF. CDR3 bases read: TGCAGCGTTGAGGTAGGCGGAGCTGGGAATCAGCCC.

Of note for this clone: The observed sequence ends 3 residues before the CDR3 terminus, with the missing tail filled in from the germline J gene. The chain has TRBV18 and TRBJ1-1, with 7 nucleotides matching TRBD1. V was clipped by 4 bases and J by 2 bases; unmatched bases: 13. The CDR3 is 17 residues long. Germline CDR1 and CDR2: KGHSH and LQKENI. This CDR3 is CASSQTWTGSINTEAFF. The part of the CDR3 DNA that was read is TGTGCCAGCTCACAAACGTGGACAGGCAGTATTAACACTGAA.

Details on this clone: The read gets to within 3 residues of the CDR3 end, and the germline J gene fills in the rest. This rearrangement joins TRBV18 to TRBJ1-2, with D unclear. V was pared by 2 bases and J by 6 bases, with 16 bases between. The CDR3 loop spans 15 amino acids. CDR1 and CDR2 (germline): KGHSH, LQKENI. The CDR3 is CASSPSDQTPNGYTF. CDR3 bases read: TGTGCCAGCTCACCAAGCGACCAGACCCCAAATGGC.

For this clone: The read is 3 residues too short to cover the CDR3 end, so that end is filled in from the germline J gene. V is TRBV6-2 or TRBV6-3 and J is TRBJ2-1; D gene uncertain. The CDR3 spans 17 residues. From germline, CDR1 is MNHEY and CDR2 SVGEGT. The V end was cut by 0 bases, the J end by 9 bases, with 21 bases between. CDR3 loop: CASSYSVNQIRSGEQFF. The covered CDR3 bases are TGTGCCAGCAGTTACTCGGTAAATCAAATCCGGTCGGGTGAG.